This T cell receptor beta chain was documented in a study of PD-1 blockade in classical Hodgkin lymphoma. About this clone: The antigen is undetermined.

General study findings and limits: Reported findings placed baseline TCR diversity lower in newly diagnosed patients (compared with healthy donors). Significantly greater TCR diversity emerged by C4D1 in CD4+ cells but not CD8+ cells.

Each and every patient relapsed after autologous stem cell transplantation, and patients got differing brentuximab vedotin exposure. Method: immunoSEQ multiplex PCR; TCRdb's copy keeps in-frame clones and lacks some. This sample has roughly 92,000 clones; around nine tenths occur once, and the top ten carry 2.8%. Trimming removed 3 bases at V and 4 bases at J, with 16 bases between. CDR1 and CDR2 from the germline V gene are MGHRA and YSYEKL. The CDR3 spans 15 residues. The sample here was peripheral blood mononuclear cells (PBMCs), taken at baseline. V is TRBV4-1 and J is TRBJ2-7; TRBD1 might be the D (6 bases). This TCR was sampled from a human donor with classical Hodgkin lymphoma. This chain's CDR3 is CASSHEYGTRYEQYF. CDR3 in DNA: TGCGCCAGCAGCCATGAGTACGGGACAAGATACGAGCAGTACTTC.